A selection of T cell receptor beta chains follows, all from one sample in a study of blood T cell repertoires in COVID-19. Method: immunoSEQ multiplex PCR; TCRdb's copy keeps in-frame clones and lacks some. This sample has a few hundred thousand clones, with approximately 87% found just once. Material: peripheral blood. The receptor set was obtained from a woman aged 50 to 60 with acute or convalescent COVID-19. Both conserved end residues are trimmed from each CDR3.

v_call	j_call	cdr3_length	cdr3_aa
TRBV7-9	TRBJ1-2	10	ASSRQNYGYT
TRBV19	TRBJ2-1	13	ATRGRGSSYNEQF
TRBV10-2	TRBJ2-7	10	ASSSGVYEQY
TRBV6-2/TRBV6-3	TRBJ1-2	13	ASSYSRAGNYGYT
TRBV19	TRBJ2-7	13	ASSNLGTGGHEQY
TRBV20-1	TRBJ2-7	9	SARSGHEQY
TRBV19	TRBJ2-7	11	ASSIPGAYEQY
TRBV4-2	TRBJ2-7	11	ASSQEPVYEQY
TRBV2	TRBJ1-3	12	ASRGQVAGNTIY
TRBV25-1	TRBJ2-3	12	ASSEYSGLDTQY
TRBV10-3	TRBJ2-3	15	AISENLLREGTDTQY
TRBV7-2	TRBJ2-5	13	ASSSTSGGKETQY
TRBV5-6	TRBJ1-2	11	ASSLGTAYGYT
TRBV5-4	TRBJ1-4	12	ASSHIRGPEKLF
TRBV6-6	TRBJ2-3	11	ASRHTGSGGQY
TRBV24-1	TRBJ2-2	14	ATSEPQGTNTGELF
TRBV11-2	TRBJ1-2	12	ASSLGQSRYGYT
TRBV5-1	TRBJ2-7	13	ASSLGQGLSYEQY
TRBV18	TRBJ2-5	10	ASLESQETQY
TRBV5-1	TRBJ1-3	13	ASSGQGYSGNTIY
TRBV11-2	TRBJ1-1	12	ASSLDLLNTEAF
TRBV19	TRBJ1-1	10	ASGQERTEAF